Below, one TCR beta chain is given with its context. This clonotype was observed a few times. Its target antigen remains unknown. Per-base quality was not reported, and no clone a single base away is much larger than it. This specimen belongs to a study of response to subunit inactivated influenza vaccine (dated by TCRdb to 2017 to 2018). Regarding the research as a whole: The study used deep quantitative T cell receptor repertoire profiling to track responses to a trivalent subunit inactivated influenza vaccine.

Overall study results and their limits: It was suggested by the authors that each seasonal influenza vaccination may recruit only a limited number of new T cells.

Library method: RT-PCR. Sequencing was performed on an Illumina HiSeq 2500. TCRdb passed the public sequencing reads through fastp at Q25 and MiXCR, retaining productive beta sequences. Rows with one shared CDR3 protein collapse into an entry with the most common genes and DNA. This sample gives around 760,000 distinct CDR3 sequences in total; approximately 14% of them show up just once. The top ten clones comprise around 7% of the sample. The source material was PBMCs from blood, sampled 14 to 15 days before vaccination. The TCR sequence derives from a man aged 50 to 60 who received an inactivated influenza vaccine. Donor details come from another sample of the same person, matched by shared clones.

The CDR3 amino acid sequence is: CASSQERSLHGTQYF. The nucleotide sequence reads as follows: TGCGCCAGCAGCCAAGAGAGAAGCCTCCACGGTACGCAGTATTTT. The rearranged chain carries TRBV4-3 and TRBJ2-3; the D gene cannot be named for sure. The junction carries 15 bases between V and J, which are trimmed by 0 bases and 8 bases respectively. The CDR3, cysteine through phenylalanine, is 15 amino acids long. The sequence is cut down to CDR3 DNA, 45 bases in frame from base 1. From the germline V gene, CDR1 is LGHNA and CDR2 is YSLEER.